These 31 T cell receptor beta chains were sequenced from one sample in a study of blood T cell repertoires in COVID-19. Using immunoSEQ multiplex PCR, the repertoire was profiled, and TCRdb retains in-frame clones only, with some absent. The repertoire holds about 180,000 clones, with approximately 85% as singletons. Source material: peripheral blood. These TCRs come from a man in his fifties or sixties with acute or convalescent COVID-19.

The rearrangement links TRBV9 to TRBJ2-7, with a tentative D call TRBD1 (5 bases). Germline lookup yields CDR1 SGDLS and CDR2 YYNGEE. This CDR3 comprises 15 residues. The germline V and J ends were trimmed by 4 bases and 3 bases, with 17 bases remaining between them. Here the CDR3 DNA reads TGTGCCAGCAGCCCATCCTTCAGGGTTTTCTACGAGCAGTACTTC. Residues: CASSPSFRVFYEQYF.

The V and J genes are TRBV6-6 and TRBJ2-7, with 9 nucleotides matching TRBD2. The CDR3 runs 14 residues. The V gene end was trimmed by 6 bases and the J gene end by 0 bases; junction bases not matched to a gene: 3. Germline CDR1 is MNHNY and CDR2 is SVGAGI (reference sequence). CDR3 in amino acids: CASRTSGSSYEQYF. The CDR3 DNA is TGTGCCAGCAGGACTAGCGGTTCCTCCTACGAGCAGTACTTC.

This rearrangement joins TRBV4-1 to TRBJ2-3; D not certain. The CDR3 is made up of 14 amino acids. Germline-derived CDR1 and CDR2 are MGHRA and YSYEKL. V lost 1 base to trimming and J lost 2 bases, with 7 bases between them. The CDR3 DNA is TGCGCCAGCAGCCAAGTTGCGGTCACAGATACGCAGTATTTT. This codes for CASSQVAVTDTQYF.

The CDR3 DNA is TGTGCCAGCATCCCCAGGGGGCGGACATCTTACTATGGCTACACCTTC. Its protein is CASIPRGRTSYYGYTF. The J gene is TRBJ1-2, the V gene TRBV28; 8 positions agree with TRBD1. V was clipped by 7 bases and J by 3 bases; unmatched bases: 13. The CDR3 has 16 residues. Germline V lookup: CDR1 MDHEN, CDR2 SYDVKM.

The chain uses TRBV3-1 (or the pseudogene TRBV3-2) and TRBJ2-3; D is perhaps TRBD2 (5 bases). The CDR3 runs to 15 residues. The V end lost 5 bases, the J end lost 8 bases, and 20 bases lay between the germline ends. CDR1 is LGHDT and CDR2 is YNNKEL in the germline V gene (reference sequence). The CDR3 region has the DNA TGTGCCAGCAGCTCCCCGCACTTCCCCCGGGGTACGCAGTATTTT. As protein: CASSSPHFPRGTQYF.

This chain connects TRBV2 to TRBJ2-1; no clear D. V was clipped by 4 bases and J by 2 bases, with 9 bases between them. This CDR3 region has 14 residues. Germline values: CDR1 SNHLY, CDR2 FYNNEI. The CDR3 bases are TGTGCCAGCAGTGCCCAAATCCCCTACAATGAGCAGTTCTTC. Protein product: CASSAQIPYNEQFF. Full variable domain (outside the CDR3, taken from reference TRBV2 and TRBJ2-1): EPEVTQTPSHQVTQMGQEVILRCVPISNHLYFYWYRQILGQKVEFLVSFYNNEISEKSEIFDDQFSVERPDGSNFTLKIRSTKLEDSAMYFCASSAQIPYNEQFFGPGTRLTVL.

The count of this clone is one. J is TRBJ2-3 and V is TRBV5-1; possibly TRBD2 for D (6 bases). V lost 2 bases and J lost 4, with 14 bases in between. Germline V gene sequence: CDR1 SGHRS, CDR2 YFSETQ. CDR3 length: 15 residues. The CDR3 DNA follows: TGCGCCAGCAGCTTTGATCCGGGGGTCCCAGATACGCAGTATTTT. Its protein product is CASSFDPGVPDTQYF.

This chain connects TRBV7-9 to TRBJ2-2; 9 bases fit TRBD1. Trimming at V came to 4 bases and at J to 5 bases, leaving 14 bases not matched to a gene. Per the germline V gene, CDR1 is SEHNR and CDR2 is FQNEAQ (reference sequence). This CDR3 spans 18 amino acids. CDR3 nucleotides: TGTGCCAGCAGCTCCCAGTTTGTCGGGGACAGGGATACCGGGGAGCTGTTTTTT. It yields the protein CASSSQFVGDRDTGELFF.

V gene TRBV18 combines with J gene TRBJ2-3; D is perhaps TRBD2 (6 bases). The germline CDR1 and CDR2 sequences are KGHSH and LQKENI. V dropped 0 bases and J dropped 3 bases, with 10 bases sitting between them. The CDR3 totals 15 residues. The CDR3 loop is CASSPPREWTDTQYF. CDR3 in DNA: TGTGCCAGCTCACCACCACGGGAGTGGACAGATACGCAGTATTTT.

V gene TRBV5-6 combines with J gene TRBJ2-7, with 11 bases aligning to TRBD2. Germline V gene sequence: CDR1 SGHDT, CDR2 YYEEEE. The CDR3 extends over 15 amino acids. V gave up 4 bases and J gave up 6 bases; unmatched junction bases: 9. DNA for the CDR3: TGTGCCAGCAGCAGAACTAGCGGGAGAAAAGGCGAGCAGTACTTC. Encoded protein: CASSRTSGRKGEQYF.

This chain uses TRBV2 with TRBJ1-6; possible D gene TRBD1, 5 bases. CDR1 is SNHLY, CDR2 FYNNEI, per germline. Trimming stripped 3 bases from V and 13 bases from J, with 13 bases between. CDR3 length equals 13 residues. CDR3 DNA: TGTGCCAGCAGTGACGAAGGGGTGAGGCCCCTCCACTTT. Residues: CASSDEGVRPLHF.

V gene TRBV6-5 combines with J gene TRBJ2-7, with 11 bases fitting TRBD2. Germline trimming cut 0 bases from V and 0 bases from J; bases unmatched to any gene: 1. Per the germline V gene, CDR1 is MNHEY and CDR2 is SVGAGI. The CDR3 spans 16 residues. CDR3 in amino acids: CASSYSGLAASYEQYF. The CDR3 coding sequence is TGTGCCAGCAGTTACTCGGGACTAGCGGCCTCCTACGAGCAGTACTTC.

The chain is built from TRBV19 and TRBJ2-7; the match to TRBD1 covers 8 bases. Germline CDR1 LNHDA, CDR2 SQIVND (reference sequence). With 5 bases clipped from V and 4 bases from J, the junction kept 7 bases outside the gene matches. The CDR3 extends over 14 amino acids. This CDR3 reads CASSGDRGRYEQYF. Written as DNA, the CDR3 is TGTGCCAGTAGTGGAGACAGGGGAAGGTACGAGCAGTACTTC.

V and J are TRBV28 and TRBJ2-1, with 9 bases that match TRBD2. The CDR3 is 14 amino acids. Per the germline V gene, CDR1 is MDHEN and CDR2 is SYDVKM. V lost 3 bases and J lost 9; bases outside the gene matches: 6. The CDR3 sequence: CASSFAGGSREQFF. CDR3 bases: TGTGCCAGCAGTTTCGCGGGAGGGAGCCGTGAGCAGTTCTTC. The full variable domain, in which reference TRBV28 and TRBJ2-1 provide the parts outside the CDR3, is DVKVTQSSRYLVKRTGEKVFLECVQDMDHENMFWYRQDPGLGLRLIYFSYDVKMKEKGDIPEGYSVSREKKERFSLILESASTNQTSMYLCASSFAGGSREQFFGPGTRLTVL.

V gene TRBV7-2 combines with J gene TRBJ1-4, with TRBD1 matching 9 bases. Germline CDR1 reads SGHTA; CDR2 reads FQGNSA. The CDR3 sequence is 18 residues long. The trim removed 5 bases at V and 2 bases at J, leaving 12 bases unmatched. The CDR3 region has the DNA TGTGCCAGCAGCCCCCGGGACAGGGTCGTACCGACTAATGAAAAACTGTTTTTT. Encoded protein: CASSPRDRVVPTNEKLFF.

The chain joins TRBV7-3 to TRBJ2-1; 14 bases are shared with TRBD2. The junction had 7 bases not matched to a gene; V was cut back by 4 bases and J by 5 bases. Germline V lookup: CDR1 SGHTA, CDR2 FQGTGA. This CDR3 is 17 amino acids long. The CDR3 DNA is TGTGCCAGCAGCTGGACTAGCGGGAGGTCCATAAACAATGAGCAGTTCTTC. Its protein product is CASSWTSGRSINNEQFF.

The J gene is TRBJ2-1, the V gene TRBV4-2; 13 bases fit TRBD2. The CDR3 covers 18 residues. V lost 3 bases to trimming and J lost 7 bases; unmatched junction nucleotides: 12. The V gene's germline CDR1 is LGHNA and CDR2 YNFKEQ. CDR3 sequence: CASSHPGTSGTGSNEQFF. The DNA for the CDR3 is TGTGCCAGCAGCCACCCAGGGACTAGCGGGACCGGGAGTAATGAGCAGTTCTTC.

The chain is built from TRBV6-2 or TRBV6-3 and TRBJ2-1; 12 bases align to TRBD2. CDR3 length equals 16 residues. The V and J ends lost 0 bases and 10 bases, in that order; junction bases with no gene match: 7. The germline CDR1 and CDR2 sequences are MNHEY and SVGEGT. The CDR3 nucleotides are TGTGCCAGCAGTTACTCGAGGACTAGCGGGATCGTAGAGCAGTTCTTC. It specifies CASSYSRTSGIVEQFF.

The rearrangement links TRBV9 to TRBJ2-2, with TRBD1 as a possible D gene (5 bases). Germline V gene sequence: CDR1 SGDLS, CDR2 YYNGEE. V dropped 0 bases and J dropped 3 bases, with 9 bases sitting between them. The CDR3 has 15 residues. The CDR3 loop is CASSVEGAHTGELFF. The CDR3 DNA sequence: TGTGCCAGCAGCGTAGAAGGGGCGCACACCGGGGAGCTGTTTTTT.

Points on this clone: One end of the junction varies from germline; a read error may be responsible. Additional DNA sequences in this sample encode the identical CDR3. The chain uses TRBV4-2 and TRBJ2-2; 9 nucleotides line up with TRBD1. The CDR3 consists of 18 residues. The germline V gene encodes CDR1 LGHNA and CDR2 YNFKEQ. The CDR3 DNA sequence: TGTGCCAGTAGCCAAGAATACGGGACAGGGTTTACCACCGGGGAGCTGTTTTTT. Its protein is CASSQEYGTGFTTGELFF.

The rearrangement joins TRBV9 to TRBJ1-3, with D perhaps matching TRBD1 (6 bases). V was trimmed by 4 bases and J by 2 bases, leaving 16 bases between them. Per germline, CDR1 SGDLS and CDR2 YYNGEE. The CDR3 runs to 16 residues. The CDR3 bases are TGTGCCAGCAGCCCGGACAGTTGGTCCCCTGGAAACACCATATATTTT. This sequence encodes CASSPDSWSPGNTIYF.

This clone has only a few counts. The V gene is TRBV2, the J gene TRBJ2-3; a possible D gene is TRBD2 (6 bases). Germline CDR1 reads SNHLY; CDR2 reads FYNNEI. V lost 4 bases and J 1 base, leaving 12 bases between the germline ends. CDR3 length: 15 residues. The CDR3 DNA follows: TGTGCCAGCAGTGGACGACTAGGGGGCACAGATACGCAGTATTTT. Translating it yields CASSGRLGGTDTQYF.

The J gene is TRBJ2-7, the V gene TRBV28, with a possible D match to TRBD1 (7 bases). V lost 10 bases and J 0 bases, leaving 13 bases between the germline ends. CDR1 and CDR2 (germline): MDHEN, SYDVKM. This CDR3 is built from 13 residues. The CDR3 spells CATTQGGSYEQYF. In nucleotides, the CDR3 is TGTGCCACCACTCAGGGGGGCTCCTACGAGCAGTACTTC.

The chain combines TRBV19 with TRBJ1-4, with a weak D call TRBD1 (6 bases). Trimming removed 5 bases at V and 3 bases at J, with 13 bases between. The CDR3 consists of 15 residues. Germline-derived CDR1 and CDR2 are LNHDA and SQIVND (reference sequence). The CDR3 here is CASSVRTVANEKLFF. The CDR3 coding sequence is TGTGCCAGTAGTGTTAGGACAGTCGCTAATGAAAAACTGTTTTTT.

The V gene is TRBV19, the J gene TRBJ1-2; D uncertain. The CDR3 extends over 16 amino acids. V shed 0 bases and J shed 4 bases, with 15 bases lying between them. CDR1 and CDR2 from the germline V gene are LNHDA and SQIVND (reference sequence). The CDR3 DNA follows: TGTGCCAGTAGTATAGATCATGGCGGACTTGCCTATGGCTACACCTTC. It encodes CASSIDHGGLAYGYTF.

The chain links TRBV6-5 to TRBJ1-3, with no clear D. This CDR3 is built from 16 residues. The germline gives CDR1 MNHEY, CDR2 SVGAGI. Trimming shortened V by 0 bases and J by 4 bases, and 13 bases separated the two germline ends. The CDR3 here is CASSYSKRAPGNTIYF. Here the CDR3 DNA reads TGTGCCAGCAGTTACTCCAAACGAGCTCCGGGAAACACCATATATTTT.

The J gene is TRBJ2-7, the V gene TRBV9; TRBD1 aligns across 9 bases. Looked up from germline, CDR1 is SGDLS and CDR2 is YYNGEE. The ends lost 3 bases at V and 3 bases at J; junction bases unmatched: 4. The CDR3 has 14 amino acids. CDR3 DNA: TGTGCCAGCAGCGCTGCGACAGGGGGCTACGAGCAGTACTTC. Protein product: CASSAATGGYEQYF.

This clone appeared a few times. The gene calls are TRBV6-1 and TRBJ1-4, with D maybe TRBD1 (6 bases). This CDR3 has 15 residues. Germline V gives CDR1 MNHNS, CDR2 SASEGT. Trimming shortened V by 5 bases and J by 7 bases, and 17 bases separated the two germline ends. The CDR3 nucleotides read TGTGCCAGCAGTCGTAATACAGGGACGGGTGAAAAACTGTTTTTT. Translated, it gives CASSRNTGTGEKLFF.

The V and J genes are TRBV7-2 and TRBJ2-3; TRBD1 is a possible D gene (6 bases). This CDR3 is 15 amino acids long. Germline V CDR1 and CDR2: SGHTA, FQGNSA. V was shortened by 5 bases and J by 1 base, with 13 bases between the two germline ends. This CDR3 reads CASSLIGGGTDTQYF. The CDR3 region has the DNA TGTGCCAGCAGCCTTATTGGGGGCGGCACAGATACGCAGTATTTT.

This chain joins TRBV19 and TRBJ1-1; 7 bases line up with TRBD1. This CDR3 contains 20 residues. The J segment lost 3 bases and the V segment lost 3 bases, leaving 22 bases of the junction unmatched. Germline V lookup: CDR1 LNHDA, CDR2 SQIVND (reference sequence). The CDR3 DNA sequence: TGTGCCAGTAGTATTGCCCCCCGGGCAGGGGGGAGGAGGTTGGACACTGAAGCTTTCTTT. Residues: CASSIAPRAGGRRLDTEAFF.

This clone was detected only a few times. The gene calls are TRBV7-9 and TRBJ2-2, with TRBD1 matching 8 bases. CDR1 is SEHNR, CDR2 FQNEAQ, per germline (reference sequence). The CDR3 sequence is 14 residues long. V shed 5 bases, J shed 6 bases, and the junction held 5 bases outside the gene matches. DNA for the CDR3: TGTGCCAGCAGCGCACAGGGGGTAGCCGGGGAGCTGTTTTTT. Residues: CASSAQGVAGELFF.